This TCR beta chain stems from a study of cytomegalovirus exposure and HLA in healthy donors. Study-wide context: The use of the same platform for the 100 to 150 validation repertoires and the roughly 700 first-cohort repertoires was reported by a later analysis. Study results and caveats: Using the classifier, cytomegalovirus status was reportedly diagnosed with high specificity and sensitivity. Subsequent analysis of the approximately 110 validation repertoires found a tendency for first-cohort TCR clusters to co-occur. Among TCR beta chains, those listed as cytomegalovirus-associated numbered fewer than 200.

Sequenced by immunoSEQ multiplex PCR; TCRdb stores in-frame clones only, minus some. The data hold about 140,000 clones, with roughly nine tenths observed a single time. Comment on this clone: What it binds is unknown.

This CDR3 contains 14 residues. Germline assignment: CDR1 MNHEY and CDR2 SMNVEV (reference sequence). Trimming stripped 6 bases from V and 4 bases from J, with 12 bases between. V usage is TRBV27 and J usage is TRBJ1-4; D might be TRBD1 (6 bases). Sequenced sample: PBMCs. The receptor's source is a man between 18 and 35 years old in good health and CMV-seronegative. Written as DNA, the CDR3 is TGTGCCAGCAGATTCGGACAGAATAATGAAAAACTGTTTTTT. Protein sequence: CASRFGQNNEKLFF. The whole variable domain, remainder taken from reference TRBV27 and TRBJ1-4, is EAQVTQNPRYLITVTGKKLTVTCSQNMNHEYMSWYRQDPGLGLRQIYYSMNVEVTDKGDVPEGYKVSRKEKRNFPLILESPSPNQTSLYFCASRFGQNNEKLFFGSGTQLSVL.